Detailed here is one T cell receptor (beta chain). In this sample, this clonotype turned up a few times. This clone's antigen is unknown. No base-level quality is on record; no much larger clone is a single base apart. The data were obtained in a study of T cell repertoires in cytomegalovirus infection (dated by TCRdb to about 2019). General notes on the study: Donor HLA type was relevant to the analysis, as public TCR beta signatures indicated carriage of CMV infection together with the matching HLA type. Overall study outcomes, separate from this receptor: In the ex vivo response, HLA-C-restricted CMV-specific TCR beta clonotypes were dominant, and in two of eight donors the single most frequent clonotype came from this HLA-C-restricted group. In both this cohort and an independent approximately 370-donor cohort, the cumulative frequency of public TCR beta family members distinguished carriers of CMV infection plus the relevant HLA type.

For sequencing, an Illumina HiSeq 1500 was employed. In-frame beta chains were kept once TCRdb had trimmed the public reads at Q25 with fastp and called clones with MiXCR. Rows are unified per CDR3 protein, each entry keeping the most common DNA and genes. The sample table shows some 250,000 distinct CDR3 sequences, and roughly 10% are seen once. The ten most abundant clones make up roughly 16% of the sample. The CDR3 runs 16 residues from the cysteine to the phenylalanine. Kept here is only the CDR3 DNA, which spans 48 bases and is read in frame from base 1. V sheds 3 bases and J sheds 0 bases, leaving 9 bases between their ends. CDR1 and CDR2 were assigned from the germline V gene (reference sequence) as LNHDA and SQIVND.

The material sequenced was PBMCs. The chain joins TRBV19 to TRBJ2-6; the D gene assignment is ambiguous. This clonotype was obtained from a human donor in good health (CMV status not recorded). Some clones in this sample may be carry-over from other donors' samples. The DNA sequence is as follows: TGTGCCAGTAGTATTGGCAGTCTCTCTGGGGCCAACGTCCTGACTTTC. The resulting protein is CASSIGSLSGANVLTF.